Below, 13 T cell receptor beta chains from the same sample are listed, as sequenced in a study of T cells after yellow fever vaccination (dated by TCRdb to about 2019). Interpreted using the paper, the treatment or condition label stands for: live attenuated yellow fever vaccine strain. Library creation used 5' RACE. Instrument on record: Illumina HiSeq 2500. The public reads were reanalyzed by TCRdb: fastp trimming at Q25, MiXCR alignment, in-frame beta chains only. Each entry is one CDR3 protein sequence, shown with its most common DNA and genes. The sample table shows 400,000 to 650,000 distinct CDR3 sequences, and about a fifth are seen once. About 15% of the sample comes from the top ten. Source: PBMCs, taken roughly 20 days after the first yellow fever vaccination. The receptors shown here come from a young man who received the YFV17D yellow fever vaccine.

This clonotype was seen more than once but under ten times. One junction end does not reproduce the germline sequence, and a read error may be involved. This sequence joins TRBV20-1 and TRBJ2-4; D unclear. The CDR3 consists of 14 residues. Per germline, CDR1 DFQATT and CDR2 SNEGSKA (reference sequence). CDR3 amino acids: CSARVYLAKNIQYF. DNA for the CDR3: TGCAGTGCCAGAGTATACCTAGCCAAAAACATTCAGTACTTC.

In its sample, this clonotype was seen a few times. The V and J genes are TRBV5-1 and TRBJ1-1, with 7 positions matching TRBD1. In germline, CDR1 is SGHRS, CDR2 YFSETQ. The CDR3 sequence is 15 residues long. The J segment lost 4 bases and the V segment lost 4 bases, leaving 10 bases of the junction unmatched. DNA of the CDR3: TGCGCCAGCAGCAAGGACGCCCCAGGGGGCACTGAAGCTTTCTTT. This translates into CASSKDAPGGTEAFF.

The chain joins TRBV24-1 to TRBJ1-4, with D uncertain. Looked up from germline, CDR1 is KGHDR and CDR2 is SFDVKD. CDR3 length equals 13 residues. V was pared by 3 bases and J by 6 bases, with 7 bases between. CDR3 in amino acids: CATSDPTDEKLFF. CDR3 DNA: TGTGCCACCAGTGATCCCACAGATGAAAAACTGTTTTTT.

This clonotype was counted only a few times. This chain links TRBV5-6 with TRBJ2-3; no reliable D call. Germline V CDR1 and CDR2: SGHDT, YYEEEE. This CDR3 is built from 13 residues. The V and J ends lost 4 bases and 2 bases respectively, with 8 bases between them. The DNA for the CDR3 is TGTGCCAGCAGCAGGACCCTCACAGATACGCAGTATTTT. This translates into CASSRTLTDTQYF.

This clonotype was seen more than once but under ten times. The CDR3 region is CASSQVLVGEQFF. As DNA, the CDR3 is TGCGCCAGCAGCCAAGTTTTAGTCGGTGAGCAGTTCTTC. The chain couples TRBV4-3 to TRBJ2-1; D not resolved. Germline assignment: CDR1 LGHNA and CDR2 YSLEER. V lost 1 base, J lost 9 bases, and 10 bases lay in between. The CDR3 has 13 amino acids.

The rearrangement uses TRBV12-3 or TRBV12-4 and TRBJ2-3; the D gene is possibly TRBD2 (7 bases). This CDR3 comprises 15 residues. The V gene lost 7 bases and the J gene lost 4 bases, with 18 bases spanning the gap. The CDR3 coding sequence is TGTGCCAGCACCCCCCCGGGGGGCTGGGCAGATACGCAGTATTTT. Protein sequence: CASTPPGGWADTQYF.

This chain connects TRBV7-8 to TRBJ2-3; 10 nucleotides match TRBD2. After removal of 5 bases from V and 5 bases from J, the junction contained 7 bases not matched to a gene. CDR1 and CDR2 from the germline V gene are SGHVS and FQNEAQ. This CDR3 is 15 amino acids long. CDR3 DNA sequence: TGTGCCAGCAGCCCACGACTAGCGGGTCAAGATACGCAGTATTTT. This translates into CASSPRLAGQDTQYF.

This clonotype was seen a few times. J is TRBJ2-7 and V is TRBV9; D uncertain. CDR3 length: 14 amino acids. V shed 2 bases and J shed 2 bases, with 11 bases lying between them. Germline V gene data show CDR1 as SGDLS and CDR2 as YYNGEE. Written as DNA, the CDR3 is TGTGCCAGCAGCGTCTCCACAAACGCCTACGAGCAGTACTTC. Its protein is CASSVSTNAYEQYF.

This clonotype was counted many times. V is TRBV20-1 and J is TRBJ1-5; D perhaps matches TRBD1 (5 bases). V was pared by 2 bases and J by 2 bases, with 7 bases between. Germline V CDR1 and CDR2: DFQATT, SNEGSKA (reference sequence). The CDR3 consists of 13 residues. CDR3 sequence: CSARQGGNQPQHF. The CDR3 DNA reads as TGCAGTGCTAGACAGGGAGGCAATCAGCCCCAGCATTTT.

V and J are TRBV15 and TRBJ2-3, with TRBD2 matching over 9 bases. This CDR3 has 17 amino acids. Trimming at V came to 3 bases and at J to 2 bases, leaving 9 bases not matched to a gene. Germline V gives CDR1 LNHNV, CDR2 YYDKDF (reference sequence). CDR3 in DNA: TGTGCCACCAGCAGCCACCTTAGCGGGGGAAACACAGATACGCAGTATTTT. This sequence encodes CATSSHLSGGNTDTQYF.

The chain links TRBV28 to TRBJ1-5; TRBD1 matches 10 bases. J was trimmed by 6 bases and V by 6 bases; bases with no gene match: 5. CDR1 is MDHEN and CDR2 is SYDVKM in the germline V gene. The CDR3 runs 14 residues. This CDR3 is CASRYGTGVQPQHF. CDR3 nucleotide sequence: TGTGCCAGCAGATATGGGACAGGGGTTCAGCCCCAGCATTTT.

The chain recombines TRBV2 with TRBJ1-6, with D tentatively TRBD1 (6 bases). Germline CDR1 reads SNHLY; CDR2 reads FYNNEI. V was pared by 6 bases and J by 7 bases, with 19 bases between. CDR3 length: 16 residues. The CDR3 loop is CASSPKYRVGNSPLHF. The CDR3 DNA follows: TGTGCCAGCAGCCCCAAGTACAGGGTTGGAAATTCACCCCTCCACTTT. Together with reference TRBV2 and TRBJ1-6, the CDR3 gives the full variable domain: EPEVTQTPSHQVTQMGQEVILRCVPISNHLYFYWYRQILGQKVEFLVSFYNNEISEKSEIFDDQFSVERPDGSNFTLKIRSTKLEDSAMYFCASSPKYRVGNSPLHFGNGTRLTVT.

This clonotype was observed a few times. DNA of the CDR3: TGTGCCAGCAGCTTGGCGGCGGGTGTGAACACTGAAGCTTTCTTT. Its protein product is CASSLAAGVNTEAFF. The rearrangement links TRBV5-6 to TRBJ1-1, with D unclear. The CDR3 runs to 15 residues. V shed 0 bases and J shed 0 bases, with 9 bases lying between them. Germline CDR1 SGHDT, CDR2 YYEEEE.